The 22 T cell receptor beta chains listed next were all sequenced from one sample in a study of T-cell memory formation after mild COVID-19. TCRdb reprocessed the 5' RACE reads with MiXCR, giving one entry per CDR3 protein. Of 300,000 to 400,000 distinct CDR3 sequences listed, approximately 14% are singletons. Sequences were obtained from PBMCs or a T cell subset sorted from them (not recorded which). These receptors were obtained from a man younger than 30 who had mild COVID-19 (a few samples of this study predate the infection). Cell type and time point are not known.

The chain employs TRBV6-2 or TRBV6-3 and TRBJ2-3; D ambiguous. V was clipped by 6 bases and J by 0 bases, with 4 bases between them. The CDR3 totals 12 residues. Germline CDR1 is MNHEY and CDR2 is SVGEGT. DNA of the CDR3: TGTGCCAGCAGAGAAAGCACAGATACGCAGTATTTT. Its translation: CASRESTDTQYF.

The table lists this clonotype with a count of one. This sequence joins TRBV27 and TRBJ2-5; a weak D match, TRBD2 (6 bases). Germline assignment: CDR1 MNHEY and CDR2 SMNVEV (reference sequence). This CDR3 has 13 amino acids. The germline V and J ends were trimmed by 8 bases and 5 bases, with 15 bases remaining between them. The CDR3 reads CASQTGGRETQYF. The CDR3 region has the DNA TGTGCCAGCCAAACCGGGGGTCGCGAGACCCAGTACTTC.

This clonotype was counted only a few times. V is TRBV12-3 or TRBV12-4 and J is TRBJ2-1, with 8 bases identical to TRBD2. J lost 4 bases, V lost 1 base, and 3 bases had no gene match. The CDR3 runs 15 residues. CDR3 protein: CASSLGRGEYNEQFF. CDR3 coding DNA: TGTGCCAGCAGTTTAGGGCGGGGGGAATACAATGAGCAGTTCTTC.

This clonotype has only a few counts. The V and J genes are TRBV20-1 and TRBJ1-2; D call uncertain. The germline CDR1 and CDR2 sequences are DFQATT and SNEGSKA (reference sequence). This CDR3 comprises 14 residues. The V gene lost 3 bases and the J gene lost 2 bases, with 13 bases spanning the gap. CDR3 sequence reads: CSARALDLNYGYTF. CDR3 nucleotides: TGCAGTGCTAGGGCCCTTGACCTGAACTATGGCTACACCTTC.

The rearrangement links TRBV6-1 to TRBJ1-5; 12 bases map to TRBD1. With 2 bases clipped from V and 6 bases from J, the junction kept 5 bases outside the gene matches. The germline gives CDR1 MNHNS, CDR2 SASEGT. The CDR3 extends over 16 amino acids. This CDR3 is CASSEWGQGASQPQHF. CDR3 coding DNA: TGTGCCAGCAGTGAATGGGGACAGGGGGCTAGTCAGCCCCAGCATTTT.

This clonotype has only a few counts. CDR3 DNA: TGTGCCAGCAGCTCATCCGGGACAGGGGTCTACAATGAGCAGTTCTTC. Translation: CASSSSGTGVYNEQFF. The chain links TRBV7-9 to TRBJ2-1; TRBD1 matches at 10 bases. J was trimmed by 3 bases and V by 4 bases; bases with no gene match: 6. Germline lookup yields CDR1 SEHNR and CDR2 FQNEAQ (reference sequence). This CDR3 region has 16 residues. Full variable domain (remainder filled in from reference TRBV7-9 and TRBJ2-1): DTGVSQNPRHKITKRGQNVTFRCDPISEHNRLYWYRQTLGQGPEFLTYFQNEAQLEKSRLLSDRFSAERPKGSFSTLEIQRTEQGDSAMYLCASSSSGTGVYNEQFFGPGTRLTVL.

The J gene is TRBJ1-3, the V gene TRBV20-1, with D hard to call. Trimming shortened V by 0 bases and J by 2 bases, and 11 bases separated the two germline ends. Germline values: CDR1 DFQATT, CDR2 SNEGSKA (reference sequence). The CDR3 has 15 residues. The CDR3 loop reads CSARDGRGTGNTIYF. DNA of the CDR3: TGCAGTGCTAGAGATGGCCGCGGGACTGGAAACACCATATATTTT.

The chain has TRBV4-1 and TRBJ2-3; tentatively, D is TRBD2 (6 bases). CDR1 and CDR2 (germline): MGHRA, YSYEKL. There are 17 residues in the CDR3. The ends were cut back, 1 base at V and 4 bases at J, with 18 bases in the middle. The CDR3 DNA is TGCGCCAGCAGCCAAGGCGGAGCGGGCAGGGAGGCAGATACGCAGTATTTT. It encodes CASSQGGAGREADTQYF.

This clonotype was picked up many times. The genes are TRBV3-1 and TRBJ2-5; D remains ambiguous. The CDR3 covers 12 residues. Trimming removed 4 bases from V and 7 bases from J, with 10 bases in between. CDR1 and CDR2 from the germline V gene are LGHDT and YNNKEL (reference sequence). The CDR3, as DNA: TGTGCCAGCAGCCCTACAGAAAGGACCCAGTACTTC. It specifies CASSPTERTQYF.

This clonotype was recorded at least ten times. The chain is built from TRBV13 and TRBJ2-2; D remains unclear. Trimming removed 1 base at V and 1 base at J, with 4 bases between. The CDR3 covers 14 residues. Germline values: CDR1 PRHDT, CDR2 FYEKMQ (reference sequence). The CDR3 DNA is TGTGCCAGCAGCTTAGACGGGAACACCGGGGAGCTGTTTTTT. This translates into CASSLDGNTGELFF.

This rearrangement joins TRBV25-1 to TRBJ2-7, with 10 bases fitting TRBD1. Unmatched junction bases numbered 5, after V lost 3 bases and J lost 3 bases. The CDR3 totals 15 residues. Germline CDR1 MGHDK, CDR2 SYGVNS. CDR3 nucleotide sequence: TGTGCCAGCAGTGACCCAAGGACAGGGGGCTACGAGCAGTACTTC. Its translation: CASSDPRTGGYEQYF.

In DNA form, the CDR3 reads TGTGCCAGCAGTTTACCGGGACAGGGATATCAGCCCCAGCATTTT. The encoded protein is CASSLPGQGYQPQHF. V is TRBV28 and J is TRBJ1-5, with TRBD1 matching 9 bases. V was pared by 2 bases and J by 5 bases, with 4 bases of the junction left unmatched. Germline CDR1 MDHEN, CDR2 SYDVKM. There are 15 residues in the CDR3.

This clonotype was seen a handful of times. This sequence joins TRBV7-2 and TRBJ2-7, with a tentative D call TRBD2 (7 bases). This CDR3 is 14 amino acids long. V lost 2 bases and J lost 4, with 12 bases in between. Germline CDR1 reads SGHTA; CDR2 reads FQGNSA. The CDR3 is CASSLHGGAYEQYF. CDR3 sequence (DNA): TGTGCCAGCAGCTTACATGGGGGGGCGTACGAGCAGTACTTC.

This clonotype has a handful of counts. The CDR3 sequence: CASSVADFNYGYTF. The DNA for the CDR3 is TGTGCCAGCAGCGTAGCAGATTTTAACTATGGCTACACCTTC. The chain combines TRBV9 with TRBJ1-2, with D unresolved. The V end lost 0 bases, the J end lost 1 base, and 7 bases lay between the germline ends. Germline CDR1 reads SGDLS; CDR2 reads YYNGEE. This CDR3 is 14 amino acids long.

This clonotype appeared a single time. V and J are TRBV7-6 and TRBJ2-1; 10 bases fit TRBD2. The V gene end was trimmed by 5 bases and the J gene end by 9 bases; junction bases not matched to a gene: 7. Germline values: CDR1 SGHVS, CDR2 FNYEAQ. The CDR3 is made up of 14 amino acids. The CDR3 spells CASSPTWTSGEQFF. The CDR3 bases are TGTGCCAGCAGCCCCACGTGGACTAGCGGTGAGCAGTTCTTC.

This clonotype showed up many times. This rearrangement joins TRBV20-1 to TRBJ1-1; D perhaps matches TRBD1 (5 bases). The CDR3 runs to 14 residues. The germline gives CDR1 DFQATT, CDR2 SNEGSKA (reference sequence). Trimming stripped 2 bases from V and 4 bases from J, with 14 bases between. CDR3 nucleotides: TGCAGTGCTAGATTCGGGTCAGGGCCCACTGAAGCTTTCTTT. Its protein is CSARFGSGPTEAFF.

This clonotype was found a few times. This rearrangement joins TRBV18 to TRBJ2-7; the match to TRBD2 covers 7 bases. The germline gives CDR1 KGHSH, CDR2 LQKENI. The CDR3 extends over 15 amino acids. Trimming removed 2 bases from V and 5 bases from J; junction bases left unmatched: 9. DNA for the CDR3: TGTGCCAGCTCACCAGGGCTAGCGGTTAGGGACGAGCAGTACTTC. This gives the protein CASSPGLAVRDEQYF.

This clonotype was detected ten times or more. The genes are TRBV7-3 and TRBJ2-5, with 8 bases aligning to TRBD1. V shed 1 base and J 4 bases; nucleotides not matched to a gene: 8. This CDR3 has 16 residues. The V gene's germline CDR1 is SGHTA and CDR2 FQGTGA. The CDR3 region is CASSLISGGRGETQYF. The CDR3 nucleotides read TGTGCCAGCAGCTTAATTTCAGGGGGCCGGGGAGAGACCCAGTACTTC.

This clonotype has more than one count but fewer than ten. This rearrangement joins TRBV6-6 to TRBJ2-6; 7 nucleotides line up with TRBD1. V was pared by 4 bases and J by 2 bases, with 11 bases of the junction left unmatched. The CDR3 extends over 18 amino acids. The germline gives CDR1 MNHNY, CDR2 SVGAGI (reference sequence). Here the CDR3 reads CASSFSRDSVTGANVLTF. CDR3 bases: TGTGCCAGCAGTTTTTCCCGGGACAGTGTTACTGGGGCCAACGTCCTGACTTTC.

This clonotype was seen only a few times. The chain employs TRBV7-8 and TRBJ2-7, with 10 bases lining up with TRBD2. The CDR3 loop spans 15 amino acids. The germline gives CDR1 SGHVS, CDR2 FQNEAQ. V was clipped by 3 bases and J by 0 bases; unmatched bases: 2. In DNA, the CDR3 is TGTGCCAGCAGCTTCGGACTAGCGGACTCCTACGAGCAGTACTTC. It is translated as CASSFGLADSYEQYF.

The J gene is TRBJ2-7, the V gene TRBV12-3 or TRBV12-4, with 12 nucleotides matching TRBD2. After removal of 5 bases from V and 5 bases from J, the junction contained 1 base not matched to a gene. There are 13 residues in the CDR3. Here the CDR3 reads CASSASGGDEQYF. The CDR3 region has the DNA TGTGCCAGCAGTGCTAGCGGGGGGGACGAGCAGTACTTC.

This clonotype was observed a few times. This chain links TRBV15 with TRBJ2-6; D gene ambiguous. The germline CDR1 and CDR2 sequences are LNHNV and YYDKDF (reference sequence). The CDR3 covers 16 residues. V was shortened by 0 bases and J by 4 bases, with 10 bases between the two germline ends. In DNA form, the CDR3 reads TGTGCCACCAGCAGAGAAAGCCGGTGGGGGGCCAACGTCCTGACTTTC. Residues: CATSRESRWGANVLTF.